A selection of T cell receptor beta chains follows, all from one sample in a study of blood T cell repertoires in COVID-19. TCRdb's table, derived via immunoSEQ multiplex PCR, lists solely in-frame clones and lacks some. Of 60,000 to 75,000 clones in the sample, approximately 88% are singletons; the top ten hold approximately 4.6%. The sample comprised peripheral blood. These receptors all stem from a human donor in a cohort sampled during active COVID-19. The CDR3 runs from the conserved cysteine through the conserved F or W. D genes are given only for firm matches. Where a row states a size, it is once, few, many or the class of an expanded clone; other rows omit it.

. | TRBJ2-1 | . | TRBV7-2 | TGTGCCAGCAGCCCTAACTCCTACAATGAGCAGTTCTTC | CASSPNSYNEQFF
. | TRBJ1-5 | . | TRBV19 | TGTGCCAGTAGTGGCGGAGTCCATAGCAATCAGCCCCAGCATTTT | CASSGGVHSNQPQHF
. | TRBJ2-2 | TRBD2 | TRBV5-5 | TGTGCCAGCAGCCCGGGGGGGAACACCGGGGAGCTGTTTTTT | CASSPGGNTGELFF
. | TRBJ2-3 | . | TRBV10-3 | TGTGCCATCAGGCGGGACTTTCCAAGCACAGATACGCAGTATTTT | CAIRRDFPSTDTQYF
. | TRBJ1-1 | . | TRBV3-1/TRBV3-2 | TGTGCCAGCAGCTCGGACAGAAAGAGTGAAGCTTTCTTT | CASSSDRKSEAFF
. | TRBJ1-4 | TRBD1 | TRBV7-2 | TGTGCCAGCAGCCCCTACGGACAGGGTAATGAAAAACTGTTTTTT | CASSPYGQGNEKLFF
. | TRBJ1-2 | TRBD1 | TRBV9 | TGTGCCAGCAGCCCCCGGACAGGGGAGCACTATGGCTACACCTTC | CASSPRTGEHYGYTF
. | TRBJ2-3 | TRBD1 | TRBV6-5 | TGTGCCACCGACTACCGGGACAGGTCTTCAGATACGCAGTATTTT | CATDYRDRSSDTQYF
. | TRBJ2-3 | TRBD1 | TRBV24-1 | TGTGCCACCAGTGATTCCCGACAGGGCTACACAGATACGCAGTATTTT | CATSDSRQGYTDTQYF
once | TRBJ1-3 | . | TRBV7-2 | TGTGCCAGCAGCTTACTGTCCGGAGGTGGAAACACCATATATTTT | CASSLLSGGGNTIYF
few | TRBJ2-3 | . | TRBV5-6 | TGTGCCAGCTCCTCTAGCACAGATACGCAGTATTTT | CASSSSTDTQYF
. | TRBJ2-1 | TRBD2 | TRBV29-1 | TGCAGCGTTTCTAGCGGTAGGGGCCTCTCCTACAATGAGCAGTTCTTC | CSVSSGRGLSYNEQFF
. | TRBJ2-1 | . | TRBV4-2 | TGTGCCAGCAGCCAAGATGAGAGGGTGGGGAGGGAGCAGTTCTTC | CASSQDERVGREQFF
once | TRBJ1-2 | . | TRBV30 | TGTGCCTGGAGCCCGGACAACCTCCATGGCTACACCTTC | CAWSPDNLHGYTF
. | TRBJ2-6 | TRBD1 | TRBV9 | TGTGCCAGCAGCGTAGGAGTTCGGGACAGGGATGCTGGGGCCAACGTCCTGACTTTC | CASSVGVRDRDAGANVLTF
. | TRBJ1-6 | . | TRBV7-8 | TGTGCCAGCAGCTTAGGTCGGAATTCACCCCTCCACTTT | CASSLGRNSPLHF
. | TRBJ1-1 | TRBD1 | TRBV5-6 | TGTGCCAGCAGCTTGAGGGACAGGGAGAACACTGAAGCTTTCTTT | CASSLRDRENTEAFF
. | TRBJ1-3 | . | TRBV27 | TGTGCCAGCAGGGGTACTGAGGCCGGTGGAAACACCATATATTTT | CASRGTEAGGNTIYF
. | TRBJ1-5 | . | TRBV19 | TGTGCCAGTAGTATATGGGGCAGTTTCCACAATCAGCCCCAGCATTTT | CASSIWGSFHNQPQHF
. | TRBJ2-5 | TRBD2 | TRBV9 | TGTGCCAGCAGCGTAGTTGGCGGGGGGTATGAGACCCAGTACTTC | CASSVVGGGYETQYF
. | TRBJ2-7 | . | TRBV28 | TGTGCCAGCTCAACACCTAGCTCCTACGAGCAGTACTTC | CASSTPSSYEQYF
. | TRBJ2-3 | . | TRBV5-1 | TGCGCCAGCAGCTTGGCCGCTAACACAGATACGCAGTATTTT | CASSLAANTDTQYF
. | TRBJ2-7 | . | TRBV4-3 | TGCGCCAGCAGCCAAGAAGCCCCAGGAGGGGGGGCCATGGGGTACGAGCAGTACTTC | CASSQEAPGGGAMGYEQYF
once | TRBJ2-1 | TRBD2 | TRBV27 | TGTGCCAGCTCGCTAGCGGGCCTCAACAATGAGCAGTTCTTC | CASSLAGLNNEQFF
. | TRBJ2-7 | TRBD2 | TRBV6-1 | TGTGCCAGCAGTGAAGCTAGCGGGGGGGCCTACGAGCAGTACTTC | CASSEASGGAYEQYF
. | TRBJ1-2 | TRBD1 | TRBV25-1 | TGTGCCAGCAGTGAAACAGGGGGCACTGGCTATGGCTACACCTTC | CASSETGGTGYGYTF
. | TRBJ1-6 | TRBD1 | TRBV20-1 | TGCAGTGCTAGTGGCGACAGGGATTCACCCCTCCACTTT | CSASGDRDSPLHF
. | TRBJ2-7 | . | TRBV27 | TGTGCCAGCAGTCTGACTAAGGGTGGACACGAGCAGTACTTC | CASSLTKGGHEQYF
. | TRBJ2-1 | TRBD1 | TRBV29-1 | TGCAGCGTCGGACAGGATTACAATGAGCAGTTCTTC | CSVGQDYNEQFF
. | TRBJ2-5 | . | TRBV2 | TGTGCCAGCTCCGCGTACCAAGAGACCCAGTACTTC | CASSAYQETQYF
many | TRBJ2-7 | . | TRBV27 | TGTGCCGGAGAAGGACAGCCCTACGAGCAGTACTTC | CAGEGQPYEQYF
. | TRBJ2-1 | . | TRBV7-6 | TGTGCCAGCAGCCCAGTGAACAATGAGCAGTTCTTC | CASSPVNNEQFF
. | TRBJ2-5 | . | TRBV25-1 | TGTGCCAGCTGCCCCGGGACATCGGAAGAGACCCAGTACTTC | CASCPGTSEETQYF
. | TRBJ1-1 | . | TRBV12-3/TRBV12-4 | TGTGCCAGCTGGCCAGAGAACACTGAAGCTTTCTTT | CASWPENTEAFF
. | TRBJ2-5 | . | TRBV9 | TGTGCCAGCAGCGTAGTGGGAGGTAGAAGTTTAACGGAGACCCAGTACTTC | CASSVVGGRSLTETQYF
. | TRBJ2-3 | . | TRBV4-1 | TGCGCCAGCAGCCAAGGACAGGCTGGGGGTACGCAGTATTTT | CASSQGQAGGTQYF
. | TRBJ2-1 | . | TRBV27 | TGTGCCAGCAGTGTAGGGGCGGGGAATGAGCAGTTCTTC | CASSVGAGNEQFF
. | TRBJ1-2 | . | TRBV3-1/TRBV3-2 | TGTGCCAGCAGCCTGGGCCGGGGGGGCTACACCTTC | CASSLGRGGYTF
. | TRBJ2-5 | TRBD2 | TRBV11-2 | TGTGCCAGCAGGGCAATCCGGACTAGCGGGAGAGGGGATGCGGGGACCCAGTACTTC | CASRAIRTSGRGDAGTQYF
. | TRBJ2-1 | . | TRBV6-5 | TGTGCCAGCAGCAACTCGTACAATGAGCAGTTCTTC | CASSNSYNEQFF
. | TRBJ1-1 | . | TRBV5-1 | TGCGCCAGCAGAACACACCCGGGGACTGAAGCTTTCTTT | CASRTHPGTEAFF
. | TRBJ2-1 | TRBD2 | TRBV7-9 | TGTGCCAGCAGCCACTCTAGCGGGGGGGCCCATGAGCAGTTCTTC | CASSHSSGGAHEQFF
. | TRBJ2-1 | . | TRBV24-1 | TGTGCCACCAGCGAAGGACAGTCCACCTACAATGAGCAGTTCTTC | CATSEGQSTYNEQFF
once | TRBJ1-3 | . | TRBV19 | TGTGCCAGTAGTACCTCAGGCTCCGGAAACACCATATATTTT | CASSTSGSGNTIYF